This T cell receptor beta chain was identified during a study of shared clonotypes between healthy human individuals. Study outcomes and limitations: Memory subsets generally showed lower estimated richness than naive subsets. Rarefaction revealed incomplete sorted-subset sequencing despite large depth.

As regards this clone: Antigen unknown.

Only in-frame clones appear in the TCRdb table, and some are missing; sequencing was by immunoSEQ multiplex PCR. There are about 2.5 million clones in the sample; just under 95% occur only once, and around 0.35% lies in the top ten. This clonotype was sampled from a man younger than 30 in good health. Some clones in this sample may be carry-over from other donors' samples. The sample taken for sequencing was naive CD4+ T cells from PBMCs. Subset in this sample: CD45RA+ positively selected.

CDR3 sequence (DNA): TGTGCCAGCAGCTTACGTCGGAGGGGCCCTGCAACTAATGAAAAACTGTTTTTT. Translating gives CASSLRRRGPATNEKLFF. The rearrangement links TRBV7-8 to TRBJ1-4; tentatively, D is TRBD1 (5 bases). With 2 bases removed from V and 0 bases from J, the gap between germline ends came to 16 bases. The germline V gene encodes CDR1 SGHVS and CDR2 FQNEAQ. The CDR3 length is 18 residues.